This T cell receptor beta chain was profiled in a study of T cells after yellow fever vaccination. This clonotype was detected many times. UMIs and a universal primer site were added when TCR cDNA was made by 5'RACE template switching. TCRdb used MiXCR to reprocess the 5' RACE reads, holding one entry per CDR3 protein. The table shows hundreds of thousands of distinct CDR3 sequences, with approximately 12% occurring only once. This material consisted of CD4+ T cells sorted from PBMCs, taken 15 days after the yellow fever booster vaccination. This receptor was identified in a young man who received the YFV17D yellow fever vaccine.

CDR3 nucleotide sequence: TGCGCCAGCAGCCTAAAGACCCCAGAGACCCAGTACTTC. Its protein product is CASSLKTPETQYF. The chain couples TRBV5-1 to TRBJ2-5; no definite D call. CDR1 and CDR2 (germline): SGHRS, YFSETQ. The CDR3 covers 13 residues. Deletions cut 4 bases from V and 4 bases from J, with 11 bases between.